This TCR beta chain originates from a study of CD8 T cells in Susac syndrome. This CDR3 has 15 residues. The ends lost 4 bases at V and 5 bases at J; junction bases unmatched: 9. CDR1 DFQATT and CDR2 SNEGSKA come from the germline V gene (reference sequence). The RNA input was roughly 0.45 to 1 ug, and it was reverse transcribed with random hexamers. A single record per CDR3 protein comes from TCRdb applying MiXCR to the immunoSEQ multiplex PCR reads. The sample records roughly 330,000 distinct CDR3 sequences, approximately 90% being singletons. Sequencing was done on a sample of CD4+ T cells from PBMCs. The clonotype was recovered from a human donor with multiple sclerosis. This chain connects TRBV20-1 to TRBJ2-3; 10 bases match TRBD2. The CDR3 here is CSATPGTSALDTQYF. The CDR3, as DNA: TGCAGTGCTACCCCCGGGACTAGCGCCTTAGATACGCAGTATTTT.